This T cell receptor (beta chain) was captured in a study of cytomegalovirus exposure and HLA in healthy donors. This clone has a handful of counts. Its antigen is not known. Study outcomes and limitations: Reported findings show TCR beta sequences accurately forecast HLA-A and HLA-B alleles in most subjects. In a later analysis, parvovirus B19, influenza, CMV and Epstein-Barr virus appeared linked to several top co-occurrence clusters. The study put around 180 TCR beta chains on its list as cytomegalovirus-associated. An assumption of roughly uniform sequencing depth across donors underlay the presence/absence analyses.

PCR used 60 Vbeta primers and 13 Jbeta primers. Some clones are missing from TCRdb's copy, which holds only in-frame ones; the method was immunoSEQ multiplex PCR. The sample consists of under 150,000 clones, 65% to 85% of them appearing once. CDR1 is GTSNPN and CDR2 is SVGIG in the germline V gene (reference sequence). J lost 5 bases, V lost 5 bases, and 6 bases had no gene match. The CDR3 has 13 residues. The rearrangement uses TRBV30 and TRBJ2-3; 8 nucleotides agree with TRBD2. The clonotype was recovered from a woman between 40 and 50 years old in good health and CMV-seronegative. The source material was PBMCs. The CDR3: CAWDSGVGDTQYF. CDR3 in DNA: TGTGCCTGGGATAGCGGGGTGGGAGATACGCAGTATTTT.